These 8 T cell receptor beta chains came from one sample sequenced in a study of blood T cell repertoires in COVID-19. The table came from immunoSEQ multiplex PCR; TCRdb's copy has only in-frame clones and leaves some out. Here the sample spans more than 65,000 clones, more than 75% being singletons. The sequencing sample was made of peripheral blood. The receptors were sampled from a human donor in a cohort sampled during active COVID-19.

On this clone: A single base separates this from a much larger clone, so it may be a read error. The sample holds other DNA sequences that translate to the same CDR3. The rearrangement links TRBV5-4 to TRBJ2-7; 8 bases match TRBD2. V dropped 0 bases and J dropped 3; count of bases not matched to a gene: 2. The CDR3 spans 14 residues. The germline V gene has CDR1 SGHNT and CDR2 YYREEE (reference sequence). CDR3 sequence (DNA): TGTGCCAGCAGCTTGGGTCGGGGGGGCTACGAGCAGTACTTC. Translation: CASSLGRGGYEQYF.

This clone is a singleton in its sample. The V and J genes are TRBV27 and TRBJ1-1; 7 nucleotides align to TRBD1. The CDR3 is made up of 15 amino acids. Losses at the gene ends were 3 bases for V and 6 bases for J; bases not matched to a gene: 10. Per germline, CDR1 MNHEY and CDR2 SMNVEV (reference sequence). This chain's CDR3 is CASSFGVRGIAEAFF. CDR3 DNA: TGTGCCAGCAGTTTCGGGGTCAGGGGGATAGCTGAAGCTTTCTTT.

This chain joins TRBV29-1 and TRBJ2-2, with D perhaps TRBD1 (7 bases). This CDR3 comprises 17 residues. The V gene's germline CDR1 is SQVTM and CDR2 ANQGSEA. V dropped 0 bases and J dropped 0 bases, with 14 bases sitting between them. The chain's CDR3 is CSVEDWRDSSNTGELFF. The CDR3 DNA sequence: TGCAGCGTTGAAGATTGGAGGGACAGCTCGAACACCGGGGAGCTGTTTTTT.

This clone has more than one count but fewer than ten. V usage is TRBV18 and J usage is TRBJ1-5; a possible D gene is TRBD1 (5 bases). The V gene's germline CDR1 is KGHSH and CDR2 LQKENI. V was trimmed by 0 bases and J by 6 bases, leaving 12 bases between them. The CDR3 contains 15 residues. The CDR3 coding sequence is TGTGCCAGCTCACCACCGAACCCCGGGGGTCAGCCCCAGCATTTT. Amino acid sequence: CASSPPNPGGQPQHF.

The CDR3 sequence: CASSYPTGGQGQPQHF. The CDR3 region has the DNA TGTGCCAGCAGTTACCCTACAGGGGGCCAAGGTCAGCCCCAGCATTTT. The chain combines TRBV6-2 or TRBV6-3 with TRBJ1-5, with 9 bases identical to TRBD1. Germline CDR1 and CDR2: MNHEY and SVGEGT. The V segment lost 2 bases and the J segment 6 bases; nucleotides outside the gene matches: 8. This CDR3 spans 16 amino acids.

The chain uses TRBV19 and TRBJ1-1; D is undetermined. The CDR3 totals 17 residues. Germline V gene data show CDR1 as LNHDA and CDR2 as SQIVND (reference sequence). Trimming removed 7 bases from V and 0 bases from J, with 21 bases in between. CDR3 in amino acids: CASIAAVKGSMNTEAFF. CDR3 sequence (DNA): TGTGCCAGTATTGCGGCAGTCAAAGGATCGATGAACACTGAAGCTTTCTTT.

The chain uses TRBV19 and TRBJ1-2; D perhaps matches TRBD1 (6 bases). Germline CDR1 and CDR2: LNHDA and SQIVND (reference sequence). The CDR3 length is 15 residues. Trimming shortened V by 4 bases and J by 6 bases, and 18 bases separated the two germline ends. For the CDR3, the DNA is TGTGCCAGTAGTACCGGGACACTAAACAGGAATGGCTACACCTTC. This translates into CASSTGTLNRNGYTF.

The V and J genes are TRBV4-1 and TRBJ1-6, with 7 bases that match TRBD1. Germline V gene lookup returns CDR1 MGHRA and CDR2 YSYEKL. The trim removed 0 bases at V and 7 bases at J, leaving 6 bases unmatched. CDR3 size: 16 residues. CDR3: CASSQDGGRGNSPLHF. The CDR3 nucleotides read TGCGCCAGCAGCCAAGATGGCGGCAGGGGGAATTCACCCCTCCACTTT.